The 19 T cell receptor beta chains below were found in one sample sequenced in a study of T cell repertoires in cytomegalovirus infection (dated by TCRdb to the late 2010s). Sequenced on an Illumina HiSeq 1500. TCRdb passed the public sequencing reads through fastp at Q25 and MiXCR, retaining productive beta sequences. Every CDR3 protein is listed once, alongside the most common genes and DNA of its rows. In all, the sample holds hundreds of thousands of distinct CDR3 sequences, and 33% of those were seen once. The ten largest clones represent 18% of the sample. These receptors' antigens are unknown. The label giving this sample's treatment or condition can be read as: in vitro stimulation with specific CMV peptide epitopes to enrich CMV-specific T cells. The sequenced sample was cultured PBMCs, obtained from culture after CMV antigen stimulation. These receptor sequences come from a human donor in good health (CMV status not recorded). Some clones in this sample may be carry-over from other donors' samples.

This clonotype was recorded at least ten times. The chain couples TRBV20-1 to TRBJ2-2; TRBD2 might be the D (5 bases). Germline loops: CDR1 DFQATT, CDR2 SNEGSKA (reference sequence). The CDR3 runs to 12 residues. Trimming removed 6 bases from V and 6 bases from J, with 11 bases in between. CDR3 loop: CSARGRAGELFF. The CDR3 nucleotides read TGCAGTGCCCGCGGGCGGGCCGGGGAGCTGTTTTTT.

A remark on this clonotype: A junction boundary mismatches the germline segment, possibly from a read error. The V call is TRBV6-8, the J call TRBJ1-5, with no clear D. Germline V gives CDR1 MNHGY, CDR2 SAAAGT. The CDR3 is 11 residues long. CDR3 protein: CASSVNHPQHF. CDR3 bases: TGTGCCAGCAGTGTCAATCACCCCCAGCATTTT.

This chain joins TRBV20-1 and TRBJ2-1; 7 bases are shared with TRBD2. Trimming removed 1 base from V and 0 bases from J; junction bases left unmatched: 3. Germline CDR1 reads DFQATT; CDR2 reads SNEGSKA (reference sequence). The CDR3 is 15 amino acids. The CDR3 loop is CSARVGGSSYNEQFF. CDR3 nucleotide sequence: TGCAGTGCTAGAGTGGGCGGGAGCTCCTACAATGAGCAGTTCTTC.

This clonotype was picked up many times. V is TRBV6-1 and J is TRBJ1-6, with D unclear. The ends were cut back, 10 bases at V and 14 bases at J, with 24 bases in the middle. The germline gives CDR1 MNHNS, CDR2 SASEGT. The CDR3 is 14 amino acids. Here the CDR3 DNA reads TGTGCCACACGGGTTCCGGGTAGGGTCTCAGCCCTCCACTTT. It translates to CATRVPGRVSALHF.

This clonotype was detected many times. The gene calls are TRBV7-8 and TRBJ2-7; possible D gene TRBD1, 5 bases. The V gene lost 5 bases and the J gene lost 4 bases, with 18 bases spanning the gap. The CDR3 consists of 15 residues. The germline CDR1 and CDR2 sequences are SGHVS and FQNEAQ. DNA of the CDR3: TGTGCCAGCAGCGCCACCGTCGCAGGGATATACGAGCAGTACTTC. It specifies CASSATVAGIYEQYF.

This rearrangement joins TRBV7-6 to TRBJ2-3; D is unresolved. The CDR3 sequence is 13 residues long. Germline CDR1 is SGHVS and CDR2 is FNYEAQ. V lost 3 bases to trimming and J lost 6 bases, with 10 bases between them. The CDR3 DNA reads as TGTGCCAGCAGCTTGGGTCAATTGGATACGCAGTATTTT. Its protein is CASSLGQLDTQYF.

This clonotype was recorded a few times. The chain has TRBV25-1 and TRBJ2-1, with D perhaps TRBD2 (6 bases). The CDR3 contains 16 residues. V lost 3 bases and J 0 bases, leaving 12 bases between the germline ends. The germline CDR1 and CDR2 sequences are MGHDK and SYGVNS. The CDR3 DNA sequence: TGTGCCAGCAGTGACTTCCTAGCGAGCTCCTACAATGAGCAGTTCTTC. Translated, it gives CASSDFLASSYNEQFF.

This clonotype was observed a few times. This CDR3 reads CASSLVAGALGTQYF. The CDR3 coding sequence is TGTGCCAGCAGCTTAGTAGCCGGGGCCTTGGGGACCCAGTACTTC. The chain has TRBV7-2 and TRBJ2-5; D may correspond to TRBD1 or TRBD2 (5 bases each). CDR1 SGHTA and CDR2 FQGNSA come from the germline V gene. This CDR3 is 15 amino acids long. Trimming removed 1 base from V and 7 bases from J, with 16 bases in between.

The V call is TRBV18, the J call TRBJ1-1; a weak D match, TRBD1 (6 bases). CDR3 size: 14 residues. Per the germline V gene, CDR1 is KGHSH and CDR2 is LQKENI. Between the trimmed V and J ends, which lost 4 bases and 0 bases, there was a span of 9 bases. The CDR3, as DNA: TGTGCCAGCTCACACACAGGGCTGAACACTGAAGCTTTCTTT. Translating gives CASSHTGLNTEAFF.

At least ten counts were recorded for this clonotype. This chain uses TRBV7-2 with TRBJ1-6; D is possibly TRBD1 (6 bases). Germline CDR1 SGHTA, CDR2 FQGNSA. The CDR3 length is 12 residues. V was pared by 8 bases and J by 4 bases, with 6 bases between. CDR3 DNA sequence: TGTGCCAGCGGACAGTATAATTCACCCCTCCACTTT. As protein: CASGQYNSPLHF.

The chain joins TRBV6-1 to TRBJ2-7; perhaps TRBD2 as D (6 bases). The germline CDR1 and CDR2 sequences are MNHNS and SASEGT. V was trimmed by 3 bases and J by 7 bases, leaving 7 bases between them. The CDR3 length is 11 residues. CDR3 nucleotide sequence: TGTGCCAGCAGTGACCGGGGGGAGCAGTACTTC. It encodes CASSDRGEQYF.

This clonotype was observed a few times. The genes are TRBV7-9 and TRBJ2-7; TRBD2 is a possible D gene (6 bases). Per germline, CDR1 SEHNR and CDR2 FQNEAQ (reference sequence). The CDR3 sequence is 15 residues long. V dropped 2 bases and J dropped 4 bases, with 15 bases sitting between them. The CDR3 region has the DNA TGTGCCAGCAGCTTACAACGGGACTTGGGGTACGAGCAGTACTTC. It encodes CASSLQRDLGYEQYF. Based on the CDR3 plus reference TRBV7-9 and TRBJ2-7, the full variable domain is DTGVSQNPRHKITKRGQNVTFRCDPISEHNRLYWYRQTLGQGPEFLTYFQNEAQLEKSRLLSDRFSAERPKGSFSTLEIQRTEQGDSAMYLCASSLQRDLGYEQYFGPGTRLTVT.

The chain employs TRBV7-8 and TRBJ2-2; possible D gene TRBD2, 6 bases. Germline V gene data show CDR1 as SGHVS and CDR2 as FQNEAQ. Trimming shortened V by 7 bases and J by 4 bases, and 19 bases separated the two germline ends. This CDR3 comprises 16 residues. The CDR3 region is CASTRDSLISTGELFF. Here the CDR3 DNA reads TGTGCCAGCACCCGGGACTCCCTAATCTCCACCGGGGAGCTGTTTTTT.

This clonotype was observed a few times. This rearrangement joins TRBV11-2 to TRBJ2-7; tentatively, D is TRBD2 (5 bases). CDR1 is SGHAT, CDR2 FQNNGV, per germline. This CDR3 is 14 amino acids long. V shed 5 bases and J shed 7 bases, with 18 bases lying between them. The CDR3 loop is CASSKRTRVGEQYF. The DNA for the CDR3 is TGTGCCAGCAGCAAGAGAACTAGGGTGGGTGAGCAGTACTTC.

The gene calls are TRBV4-2 and TRBJ2-3, with 7 bases that match TRBD2. The length of the CDR3 is 16 residues. Unmatched junction bases numbered 8, after V lost 1 base and J lost 4 bases. Germline V gene data show CDR1 as LGHNA and CDR2 as YNFKEQ. The CDR3: CASSQVKRGDSDTQYF. DNA for the CDR3: TGTGCCAGCAGCCAAGTGAAACGGGGGGACTCAGATACGCAGTATTTT.

The chain employs TRBV7-9 and TRBJ1-2; D is ambiguous. V gave up 8 bases and J gave up 4 bases, with 14 bases separating them. This CDR3 has 13 residues. CDR1 is SEHNR and CDR2 is FQNEAQ in the germline V gene (reference sequence). The CDR3 nucleotides read TGTGCCAGCGGTTCAGAGAGTGTCTATGGCTACACCTTC. The encoded protein is CASGSESVYGYTF.

The sample holds a few counts of this clonotype. This chain links TRBV6-1 with TRBJ2-3; 9 nucleotides align to TRBD1. The germline CDR1 and CDR2 sequences are MNHNS and SASEGT. The junction had 9 bases not matched to a gene; V was cut back by 6 bases and J by 2 bases. The CDR3 spans 16 residues. CDR3 sequence: CASSDGGTGTTDTQYF. For the CDR3, the DNA is TGTGCCAGCAGCGACGGTGGGACAGGGACCACAGATACGCAGTATTTT.

The rearrangement uses TRBV29-1 and TRBJ2-1; D remains unclear. Trimming left V 4 bases short and J 6 bases short, with 19 bases between. The CDR3 length is 15 residues. Per germline, CDR1 SQVTM and CDR2 ANQGSEA. The CDR3 loop is CSVVLGPDSGNEQFF. The CDR3 region has the DNA TGCAGCGTTGTCCTCGGACCAGATAGTGGCAATGAGCAGTTCTTC.

The gene calls are TRBV19 and TRBJ2-5, with D possibly being TRBD1 (5 bases). This CDR3 comprises 15 residues. The germline V and J ends were trimmed by 4 bases and 5 bases, with 17 bases remaining between them. CDR1 is LNHDA and CDR2 is SQIVND in the germline V gene (reference sequence). CDR3 region: CASSRGRGVMETQYF. The CDR3 bases are TGTGCCAGTAGTAGGGGAAGGGGTGTCATGGAGACCCAGTACTTC.